This is a list of T cell receptor beta chains from one sample in a study of blood T cell repertoires in COVID-19. Only in-frame clones appear in the TCRdb table, and some are missing; sequencing was by immunoSEQ multiplex PCR. Of about 94,000 clones in the sample, 87% are singletons; the top ten hold 4.5% to 6%. The sequenced material came from peripheral blood. These TCRs come from a woman aged 80 or over with acute or convalescent COVID-19. The CDR3 runs from the conserved cysteine through the conserved F or W. The order of the fields is D gene, V gene, J gene, clone size, CDR3 protein, CDR3 DNA. A D gene is named only where the DNA matches it firmly. Rows may omit the clone size; those that give it use once, few, many or a size class.

D: TRBD2
V: TRBV27
J: TRBJ2-2
size: once
CDR3: CASSFQAGVGLYTGELFF
DNA: TGTGCCAGCAGTTTTCAAGCGGGAGTTGGCTTGTACACCGGGGAGCTGTTTTTT

D: TRBD1
V: TRBV14
J: TRBJ2-5
size: NA
CDR3: CASSQTGEETQYF
DNA: TGTGCCAGCAGCCAAACAGGGGAGGAGACCCAGTACTTC

D: NA
V: TRBV6-2/TRBV6-3
J: TRBJ2-7
size: NA
CDR3: CASSYTRDRNAYEQYF
DNA: TGTGCCAGCAGTTACACGCGGGACCGTAACGCTTACGAGCAGTACTTC

D: NA
V: TRBV7-8
J: TRBJ2-3
size: NA
CDR3: CASIGGADTQYF
DNA: TGTGCCAGCATTGGAGGAGCAGATACGCAGTATTTT

D: NA
V: TRBV6-6
J: TRBJ2-1
size: NA
CDR3: CASRQGDYNEQFF
DNA: TGTGCCAGCCGGCAGGGCGACTACAATGAGCAGTTCTTC

D: TRBD1
V: TRBV30
J: TRBJ1-1
size: few
CDR3: CAWTDRDEAFF
DNA: TGTGCCTGGACGGACAGGGATGAAGCTTTCTTT

D: TRBD2
V: TRBV5-1
J: TRBJ2-7
size: NA
CDR3: CASSWGSGAGVNYEQYF
DNA: TGCGCCAGCAGCTGGGGGTCGGGAGCGGGAGTAAACTACGAGCAGTACTTC

D: NA
V: TRBV12-5
J: TRBJ1-1
size: NA
CDR3: CASGLWPQGTEAFF
DNA: TGTGCTAGTGGTTTGTGGCCCCAGGGAACCGAAGCTTTCTTT

D: NA
V: TRBV19
J: TRBJ2-2
size: once
CDR3: CATRNTGELFF
DNA: TGTGCCACCCGGAACACCGGGGAGCTGTTTTTT

D: NA
V: TRBV4-3
J: TRBJ1-2
size: NA
CDR3: CASSQDRRVYGYTF
DNA: TGCGCCAGCAGCCAAGATCGAAGAGTGTATGGCTACACCTTC

D: NA
V: TRBV3-1/TRBV3-2
J: TRBJ2-1
size: NA
CDR3: CASSPASVSSYNEQFF
DNA: TGTGCCAGCAGCCCAGCAAGCGTGAGCTCCTACAATGAGCAGTTCTTC

D: TRBD1
V: TRBV10-3
J: TRBJ1-2
size: NA
CDR3: CAISAGQGVGYTF
DNA: TGTGCCATCAGTGCGGGACAGGGTGTGGGCTACACCTTC

D: TRBD1
V: TRBV5-6
J: TRBJ1-1
size: once
CDR3: CASSFGQGTEAFF
DNA: TGTGCCAGCAGCTTTGGACAGGGGACTGAAGCTTTCTTT

D: TRBD2
V: TRBV7-3
J: TRBJ2-1
size: NA
CDR3: CASSLTVTSGSIHEQFF
DNA: TGTGCCAGCAGCTTAACCGTGACTAGCGGGAGTATCCATGAGCAGTTCTTC

D: TRBD1
V: TRBV7-8
J: TRBJ1-1
size: NA
CDR3: CASSLDRDTEAFF
DNA: TGTGCCAGCAGCCTAGACAGGGACACTGAAGCTTTCTTT

D: NA
V: TRBV18
J: TRBJ2-7
size: NA
CDR3: CASSPAAGYEQYF
DNA: TGTGCCAGCTCACCCGCGGCGGGCTACGAGCAGTACTTC

D: NA
V: TRBV3-1/TRBV3-2
J: TRBJ2-2
size: NA
CDR3: CASSPPGSNTGELFF
DNA: TGTGCCAGCAGCCCCCCGGGATCCAACACCGGGGAGCTGTTTTTT

D: TRBD2
V: TRBV5-4
J: TRBJ2-7
size: NA
CDR3: CASSFAGGREQYF
DNA: TGTGCCAGCAGCTTTGCGGGGGGTCGCGAGCAGTACTTC

D: NA
V: TRBV13
J: TRBJ1-1
size: NA
CDR3: CASSLDLSGRGEGEAFF
DNA: TGTGCCAGCAGCTTAGATTTATCGGGCAGGGGAGAAGGTGAAGCTTTCTTT

D: NA
V: TRBV6-6
J: TRBJ1-5
size: NA
CDR3: CASSLQGSPGPQHF
DNA: TGTGCCAGCTCACTACAGGGATCTCCCGGGCCCCAGCATTTT

D: NA
V: TRBV30
J: TRBJ2-3
size: once
CDR3: CAWSLRTVTDTQYF
DNA: TGTGCCTGGAGTCTCAGGACAGTCACAGATACGCAGTATTTT

D: NA
V: TRBV5-6
J: TRBJ1-4
size: NA
CDR3: CASTRTENEKLFF
DNA: TGTGCCAGCACCCGGACAGAGAATGAAAAACTGTTTTTT

D: NA
V: TRBV30
J: TRBJ2-7
size: NA
CDR3: CAWSLVAGVRNEQYF
DNA: TGTGCCTGGAGTCTGGTGGCAGGGGTAAGGAACGAGCAGTACTTC

D: TRBD1
V: TRBV19
J: TRBJ1-1
size: NA
CDR3: CASSRDRAGTEAFF
DNA: TGTGCCAGTAGCCGGGACAGGGCTGGCACTGAAGCTTTCTTT

D: NA
V: TRBV24-1
J: TRBJ1-1
size: NA
CDR3: CATSADRLFTEAFF
DNA: TGTGCCACCAGTGCTGACAGACTTTTCACTGAAGCTTTCTTT

D: NA
V: TRBV9
J: TRBJ1-2
size: NA
CDR3: CASSVDGSSRGYTF
DNA: TGTGCCAGCAGCGTAGACGGCAGCTCTAGGGGCTACACCTTC

D: NA
V: TRBV4-3
J: TRBJ2-6
size: once
CDR3: CASSQDGGRSGANVLTF
DNA: TGCGCCAGCAGCCAAGACGGGGGGCGCTCTGGGGCCAACGTCCTGACTTTC

D: TRBD2
V: TRBV7-9
J: TRBJ2-7
size: NA
CDR3: CASSPSGSTYEQYF
DNA: TGTGCCAGCAGTCCTAGCGGGAGCACCTACGAGCAGTACTTC

D: NA
V: TRBV2
J: TRBJ2-1
size: NA
CDR3: CASSESGLGEQFF
DNA: TGTGCCAGCAGTGAGTCAGGATTGGGTGAGCAGTTCTTC

D: NA
V: TRBV27
J: TRBJ1-1
size: NA
CDR3: CASRTVRGNTEAFF
DNA: TGTGCCAGCAGAACAGTCAGGGGGAACACTGAAGCTTTCTTT

D: NA
V: TRBV21-1
J: TRBJ2-1
size: NA
CDR3: CASSITPRAGRYNEQFF
DNA: TGTGCCAGCAGCATTACCCCTAGAGCGGGGCGGTACAATGAGCAGTTCTTC

D: NA
V: TRBV19
J: TRBJ1-4
size: NA
CDR3: CASSTQGTNEKLFF
DNA: TGTGCCAGTAGTACCCAGGGGACTAATGAAAAACTGTTTTTT

D: NA
V: TRBV10-3
J: TRBJ1-5
size: NA
CDR3: CAISESRGSNQPQHF
DNA: TGTGCCATCAGTGAGTCCAGGGGAAGCAATCAGCCCCAGCATTTT

D: TRBD1
V: TRBV27
J: TRBJ2-7
size: NA
CDR3: CASASGTGKYEQYF
DNA: TGTGCCAGCGCCTCCGGGACAGGGAAGTACGAGCAGTACTTC

D: TRBD1
V: TRBV5-1
J: TRBJ1-2
size: NA
CDR3: CASSFGAGGGYGYTF
DNA: TGCGCCAGCAGCTTCGGGGCAGGGGGCGGGTATGGCTACACCTTC

D: NA
V: TRBV14
J: TRBJ1-2
size: NA
CDR3: CASSPSNYGYTF
DNA: TGTGCCAGCAGCCCATCTAACTATGGCTACACCTTC

D: TRBD1
V: TRBV11-2
J: TRBJ1-3
size: NA
CDR3: CASSPDRVSGNTIYF
DNA: TGTGCCAGCAGCCCTGACAGGGTCTCGGGAAACACCATATATTTT

D: NA
V: TRBV25-1
J: TRBJ1-1
size: once
CDR3: CASSRDFNTEAFF
DNA: TGTGCCAGCAGTAGAGATTTTAACACTGAAGCTTTCTTT

D: TRBD2
V: TRBV3-1/TRBV3-2
J: TRBJ2-7
size: NA
CDR3: CASSQLAEPYEQYF
DNA: TGTGCCAGCAGCCAGCTAGCGGAGCCATACGAGCAGTACTTC

D: TRBD2
V: TRBV3-1/TRBV3-2
J: TRBJ2-2
size: NA
CDR3: CASSQWKAGGGGELFF
DNA: TGTGCCAGCAGCCAATGGAAGGCGGGGGGCGGCGGGGAGCTGTTTTTT